One and the same sample provided the 8 T cell receptor beta chains below, sequenced in a study of cytomegalovirus exposure and HLA in healthy donors. 60 Vbeta and 13 Jbeta primers were used in PCR. TCRdb's copy holds only in-frame clones and misses some; the assay was immunoSEQ multiplex PCR. The sample contains approximately 200,000 clones, around 81% of which appear only once. The sample comprised PBMCs. These receptors were collected from a woman aged 18-29 years in good health and CMV-seropositive.

The V call is TRBV7-2, the J call TRBJ1-4, with D maybe TRBD1 (5 bases). The CDR3 consists of 15 residues. V was shortened by 2 bases and J by 4 bases, with 11 bases between the two germline ends. Per germline, CDR1 SGHTA and CDR2 FQGNSA. CDR3 loop: CASSLQGGLNEKLFF. CDR3 sequence (DNA): TGTGCCAGCAGCTTACAGGGTGGCCTTAATGAAAAACTGTTTTTT.

The chain uses TRBV11-2 and TRBJ2-1, with D perhaps TRBD2 (6 bases). The CDR3 is made up of 16 amino acids. The V end was cut by 3 bases, the J end by 7 bases, with 19 bases between. From germline, CDR1 is SGHAT and CDR2 FQNNGV. The chain's CDR3 is CASSFGAGPPSNEQFF. CDR3 in DNA: TGTGCCAGCAGCTTTGGCGCGGGACCTCCTTCTAATGAGCAGTTCTTC.

This clone has more than one count but fewer than ten. This rearrangement joins TRBV5-1 to TRBJ2-5; D unresolved. Trimming pared 4 bases from V and 2 bases from J, leaving 6 bases between. The CDR3 consists of 12 residues. Germline V gives CDR1 SGHRS, CDR2 YFSETQ. The chain's CDR3 is CASSRDQETQYF. The DNA of the CDR3 is TGCGCCAGCAGCCGAGATCAAGAGACCCAGTACTTC.

V gene TRBV2 combines with J gene TRBJ2-7, with D possibly matching TRBD1 (5 bases). V gave up 5 bases and J gave up 3 bases, with 11 bases separating them. The germline CDR1 and CDR2 sequences are SNHLY and FYNNEI. The CDR3 totals 13 residues. The CDR3 DNA reads TGTGCCAGCAGTTCGGTCAGGGACTACGAGCAGTACTTC. It codes for CASSSVRDYEQYF.

This chain uses TRBV23-1 with TRBJ2-4; 8 positions agree with TRBD1. TRBV23-1 is treated as an ORF (open reading frame) with a function not yet certain. The CDR3 consists of 18 residues. J gave up 2 bases and V 0 bases, and 9 bases lay outside the gene matches. DNA for the CDR3: TGCGCCAGCAGTCAATCCCAGGGGACAGGAGAGACCAAAAACATTCAGTACTTC. It encodes CASSQSQGTGETKNIQYF.

The chain has TRBV5-6 and TRBJ2-7; 8 nucleotides match TRBD1. Trimming removed 2 bases from V and 2 bases from J; junction bases left unmatched: 3. The V gene's germline CDR1 is SGHDT and CDR2 YYEEEE. CDR3 length: 14 amino acids. The CDR3 here is CASSLTGGTYEQYF. The CDR3 DNA reads as TGTGCCAGCAGCTTAACAGGGGGTACCTACGAGCAGTACTTC.

CDR3 sequence (DNA): TGTGCCATCAGTGGCGGGACAGGGGATCCAGAGACCCAGTACTTC. The encoded protein is CAISGGTGDPETQYF. The chain employs TRBV10-3 and TRBJ2-5, with 10 bases lining up with TRBD1. Germline CDR1 reads ENHRY; CDR2 reads SYGVKD. The CDR3 totals 15 residues. V was pared by 4 bases and J by 4 bases, with 6 bases of the junction left unmatched.

The chain links TRBV6-1 to TRBJ2-1; 10 bases match TRBD2. The junction had 9 bases not matched to a gene; V was cut back by 3 bases and J by 4 bases. Germline values: CDR1 MNHNS, CDR2 SASEGT. CDR3 size: 17 residues. DNA for the CDR3: TGTGCCAGCAGTGAGAGGGTAGCGGGGGGATTATACAATGAGCAGTTCTTC. It is translated as CASSERVAGGLYNEQFF.